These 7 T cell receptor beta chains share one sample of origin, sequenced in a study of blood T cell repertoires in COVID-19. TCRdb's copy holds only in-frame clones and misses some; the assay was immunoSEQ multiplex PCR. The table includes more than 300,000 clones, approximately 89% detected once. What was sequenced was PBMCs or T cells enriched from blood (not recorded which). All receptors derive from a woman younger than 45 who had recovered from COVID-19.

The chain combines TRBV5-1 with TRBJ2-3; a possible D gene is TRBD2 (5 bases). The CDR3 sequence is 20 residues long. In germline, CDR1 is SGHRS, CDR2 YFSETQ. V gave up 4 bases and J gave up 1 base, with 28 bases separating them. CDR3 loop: CASSPTGSKFQPIGTDTQYF. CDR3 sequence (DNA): TGCGCCAGCAGCCCCACGGGGAGTAAATTTCAACCAATTGGCACAGATACGCAGTATTTT.

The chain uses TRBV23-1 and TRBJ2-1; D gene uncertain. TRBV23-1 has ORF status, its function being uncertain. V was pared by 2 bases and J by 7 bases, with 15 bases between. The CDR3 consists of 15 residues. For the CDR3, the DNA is TGCGCCAGCAGTCAACGCGGCCCCGTGCGGAATGAGCAGTTCTTC. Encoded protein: CASSQRGPVRNEQFF.

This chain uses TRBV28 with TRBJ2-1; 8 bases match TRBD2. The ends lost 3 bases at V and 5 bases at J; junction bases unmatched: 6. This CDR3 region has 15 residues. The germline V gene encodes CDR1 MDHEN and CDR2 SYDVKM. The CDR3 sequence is CASSFEAGGNNEQFF. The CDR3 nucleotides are TGTGCCAGCAGTTTCGAGGCGGGAGGCAACAATGAGCAGTTCTTC. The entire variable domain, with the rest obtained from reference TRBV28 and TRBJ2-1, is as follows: DVKVTQSSRYLVKRTGEKVFLECVQDMDHENMFWYRQDPGLGLRLIYFSYDVKMKEKGDIPEGYSVSREKKERFSLILESASTNQTSMYLCASSFEAGGNNEQFFGPGTRLTVL.

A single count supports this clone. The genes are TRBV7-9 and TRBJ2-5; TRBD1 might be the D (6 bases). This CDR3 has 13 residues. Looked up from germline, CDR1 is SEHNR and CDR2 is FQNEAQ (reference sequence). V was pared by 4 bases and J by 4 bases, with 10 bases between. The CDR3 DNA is TGTGCCAGCAGCTCACAGGGATTAGAGACCCAGTACTTC. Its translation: CASSSQGLETQYF. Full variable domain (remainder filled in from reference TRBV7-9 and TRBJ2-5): DTGVSQNPRHKITKRGQNVTFRCDPISEHNRLYWYRQTLGQGPEFLTYFQNEAQLEKSRLLSDRFSAERPKGSFSTLEIQRTEQGDSAMYLCASSSQGLETQYFGPGTRLLVL.

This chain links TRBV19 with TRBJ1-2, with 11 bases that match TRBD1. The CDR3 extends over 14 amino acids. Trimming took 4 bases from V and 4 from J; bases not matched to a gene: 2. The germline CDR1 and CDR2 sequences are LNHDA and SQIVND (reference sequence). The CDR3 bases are TGTGCCAGTAGTAGGGACAGGGGGAGCTATGGCTACACCTTC. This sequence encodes CASSRDRGSYGYTF.

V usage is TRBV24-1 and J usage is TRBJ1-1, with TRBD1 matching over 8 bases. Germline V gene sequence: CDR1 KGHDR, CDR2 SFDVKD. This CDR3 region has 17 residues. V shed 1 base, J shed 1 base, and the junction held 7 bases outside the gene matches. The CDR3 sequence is CATSDFQGARGNTEAFF. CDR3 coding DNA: TGTGCCACCAGTGATTTCCAGGGGGCGAGAGGGAACACTGAAGCTTTCTTT.

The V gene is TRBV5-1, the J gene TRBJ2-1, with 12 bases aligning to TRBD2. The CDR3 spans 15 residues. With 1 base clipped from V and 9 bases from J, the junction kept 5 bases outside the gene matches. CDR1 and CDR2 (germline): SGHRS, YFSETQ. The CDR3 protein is CASSLQGLAGGEQFF. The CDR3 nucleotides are TGCGCCAGCAGCTTGCAGGGACTAGCGGGCGGTGAGCAGTTCTTC.